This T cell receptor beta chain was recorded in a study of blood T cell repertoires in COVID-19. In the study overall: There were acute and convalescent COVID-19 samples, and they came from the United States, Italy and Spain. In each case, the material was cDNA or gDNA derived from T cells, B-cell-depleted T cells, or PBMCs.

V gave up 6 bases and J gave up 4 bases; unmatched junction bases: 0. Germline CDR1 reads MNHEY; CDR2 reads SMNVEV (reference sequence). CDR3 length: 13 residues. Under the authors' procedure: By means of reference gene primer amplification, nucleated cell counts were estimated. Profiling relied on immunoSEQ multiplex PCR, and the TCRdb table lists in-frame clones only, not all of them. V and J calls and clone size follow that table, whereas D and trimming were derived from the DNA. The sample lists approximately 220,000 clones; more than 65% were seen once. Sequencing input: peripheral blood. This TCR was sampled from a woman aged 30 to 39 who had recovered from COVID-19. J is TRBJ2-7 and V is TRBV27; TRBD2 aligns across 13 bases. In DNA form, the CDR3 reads TGTGCCAGCAGGACTAGCGGGGGGTACGAGCAGTACTTC. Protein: CASRTSGGYEQYF.